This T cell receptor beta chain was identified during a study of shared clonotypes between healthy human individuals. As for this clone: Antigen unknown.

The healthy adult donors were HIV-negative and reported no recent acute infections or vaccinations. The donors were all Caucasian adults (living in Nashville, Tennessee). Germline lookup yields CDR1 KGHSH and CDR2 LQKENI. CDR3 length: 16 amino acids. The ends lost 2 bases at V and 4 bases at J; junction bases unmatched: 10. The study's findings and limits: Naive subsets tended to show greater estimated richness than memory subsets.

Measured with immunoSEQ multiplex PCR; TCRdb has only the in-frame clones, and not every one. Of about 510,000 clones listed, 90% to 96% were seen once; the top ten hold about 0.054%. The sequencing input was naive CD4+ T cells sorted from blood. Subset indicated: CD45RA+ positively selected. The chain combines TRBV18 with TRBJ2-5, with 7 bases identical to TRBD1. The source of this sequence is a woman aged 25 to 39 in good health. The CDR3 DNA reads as TGTGCCAGCTCACCAAATCCGGGGACAGCAGGAGAGACCCAGTACTTC. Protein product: CASSPNPGTAGETQYF.